The subject of this entry is one T cell receptor (beta chain). As for treatment: roughly 19 received Ad26.COV2.S at low or high dose, single or two shots; roughly 5 received placebo; per-sample allocation not given. The samples date from day 63 after the first vaccine or placebo injection. This entry is derived from a study of Ad26.COV2.S vaccination and SARS-CoV-2 variants. Study information: The donor was enrolled in the Ad26.COV2.S arm of the COV1001 trial.

The trim removed 2 bases at V and 4 bases at J, leaving 1 base unmatched. CDR3 length equals 15 residues. CDR1 is ENHRY and CDR2 is SYGVKD in the germline V gene. The data were produced by immunoSEQ multiplex PCR, yet TCRdb's version contains in-frame clones alone and is incomplete. The sample yields some 350,000 clones, around 84% seen once. The input for sequencing was peripheral blood, taken in a trial of Ad26.COV2.S vaccine versus placebo. The gene calls are TRBV10-3 and TRBJ2-3, with 12 bases aligning to TRBD2. This sequence originates from a person between 18 and 59 years old who received the Ad26.COV2.S COVID-19 vaccine or a placebo. The CDR3 sequence: CAISETSGRSDTQYF. In DNA, the CDR3 is TGTGCCATCAGTGAGACTAGCGGGAGGTCAGATACGCAGTATTTT.